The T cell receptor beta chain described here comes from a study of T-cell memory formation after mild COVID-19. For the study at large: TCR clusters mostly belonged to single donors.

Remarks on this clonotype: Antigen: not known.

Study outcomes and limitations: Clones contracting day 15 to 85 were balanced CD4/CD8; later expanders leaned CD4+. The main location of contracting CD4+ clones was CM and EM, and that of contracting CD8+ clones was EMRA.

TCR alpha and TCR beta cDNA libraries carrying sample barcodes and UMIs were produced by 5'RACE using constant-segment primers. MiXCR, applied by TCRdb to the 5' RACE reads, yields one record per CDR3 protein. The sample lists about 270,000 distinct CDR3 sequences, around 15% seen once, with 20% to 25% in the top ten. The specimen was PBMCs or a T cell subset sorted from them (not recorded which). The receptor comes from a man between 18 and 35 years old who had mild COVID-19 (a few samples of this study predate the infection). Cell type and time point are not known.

Written as DNA, the CDR3 is TGCGCCAGCAGCCAAGGTTGGGCAGGAAACACCGGGGAGCTGTTTTTT. Translating gives CASSQGWAGNTGELFF. The chain uses TRBV4-1 and TRBJ2-2; D gene uncertain. V was pared by 1 base and J by 2 bases, with 11 bases between. CDR3 size: 16 residues. CDR1 MGHRA and CDR2 YSYEKL come from the germline V gene.